This is a list of T cell receptor beta chains from one sample in a study of a mutant IDH1 vaccine in newly diagnosed glioma. Sequencing used immunoSEQ multiplex PCR; TCRdb keeps in-frame clones, though not all of them. The sample contains around 76,000 clones, more than 80% of which appear only once. These receptors' antigens are unknown. Specimen: PBMCs, collected from a glioma patient whose treatment included an IDH1 peptide vaccine. Receptors originate from a woman in her 50s with glioma. CDR3s include the opening cysteine and the closing phenylalanine or tryptophan. The D gene is left open where the match is weak. Part of the rows lack a size; the others show once, few, many or a class for expanded clones.

J	size	V	D	DNA	CDR3
TRBJ2-4	-	TRBV18	TRBD1	TGTGCCAGCTCACCTCAGGGGGTAGCCAAAAACATTCAGTACTTC	CASSPQGVAKNIQYF
TRBJ1-2	-	TRBV28	TRBD1	TGTGCCAGCAGCGAGCCAGTCAGGGGGCTCTATGGCTACACCTTC	CASSEPVRGLYGYTF
TRBJ2-1	-	TRBV7-2	-	TGTGCCAGCAGCCCCGGAGGCGCGGGTGGTAATGAGCAGTTCTTC	CASSPGGAGGNEQFF
TRBJ2-1	once	TRBV4-2	-	TGTGCCAGCAGCCAAGAAAGGCTAGCTGGCAATGAGCAGTTCTTC	CASSQERLAGNEQFF
TRBJ1-1	-	TRBV5-1	-	TGCGCCAGCAGCTTGTCGGGATTGAACACTGAAGCTTTCTTT	CASSLSGLNTEAFF
TRBJ2-2	-	TRBV5-1	TRBD2	TGCGCCAGCAGCGCCTATAGCGGGTCGAACACCGGGGAGCTGTTTTTT	CASSAYSGSNTGELFF
TRBJ2-1	-	TRBV9	-	TGTGCCAGCACACCCTCGTCGGGCCTGGAGCAGTTCTTC	CASTPSSGLEQFF
TRBJ2-7	-	TRBV9	TRBD2	TGTGCCAGCAGCGTAGGGGGCGGGAGGGCCCACGAGCAGTACTTC	CASSVGGGRAHEQYF
TRBJ1-1	-	TRBV28	-	TGTGCCAGCGGTACCACGGGAGCGCCGAACACTGAAGCTTTCTTT	CASGTTGAPNTEAFF
TRBJ2-5	-	TRBV29-1	TRBD2	TGCAGCGCCACGACTAGCGGGGCTTGGGACTTC	CSATTSGAWDF
TRBJ2-3	-	TRBV28	TRBD2	TGTGCCAGCAGTTTAAGGACTAGCGGGAGGGCCGGATCAGATACGCAGTATTTT	CASSLRTSGRAGSDTQYF
TRBJ2-3	-	TRBV4-1	TRBD2	TGCGCCAGCAGCACGCGACTAGCGGAGAGTTCAGATACGCAGTATTTT	CASSTRLAESSDTQYF
TRBJ2-7	-	TRBV29-1	TRBD2	TGCAGCGTTGGGGGACTAGCGGGAGTCTCCTACGAGCAGTACTTC	CSVGGLAGVSYEQYF
TRBJ2-3	-	TRBV7-3	TRBD2	TGTGCCAGCAGCTCAAGCGATATCTTAGCGGGAGTTACAGATACGCAGTATTTT	CASSSSDILAGVTDTQYF
TRBJ2-3	-	TRBV7-2	-	TGTGCCAGCAGCCCACGGAGCGCAAGCACAGATACGCAGTATTTT	CASSPRSASTDTQYF
TRBJ1-6	-	TRBV27	-	TGTGCCAGCAGCCCCCGAGGGGGAATAGGATCACCCCTCCACTTT	CASSPRGGIGSPLHF
TRBJ1-1	-	TRBV28	-	TGTGCCAGCAAGCCCCCAGCGGGGGCGAACATGAACACTGAAGCTTTCTTT	CASKPPAGANMNTEAFF
TRBJ1-3	-	TRBV4-2	TRBD1	TGTGCCAGCAGCCCGGACAGGGGATTAAACACCATATATTTT	CASSPDRGLNTIYF
TRBJ1-2	-	TRBV19	-	TGTGCCAGTAGTATTATGGACACCTCCAACTATGGCTACACCTTC	CASSIMDTSNYGYTF
TRBJ2-7	-	TRBV7-8	TRBD1	TGTGCCAGCAGCTCGGACAGGGATGTTACCTACGAGCAGTACTTC	CASSSDRDVTYEQYF
TRBJ2-3	-	TRBV9	-	TGTGCCAGCAGCGTAGCTAGGGCTAGCTACGGCACAGATACGCAGTATTTT	CASSVARASYGTDTQYF
TRBJ1-2	-	TRBV6-5	TRBD1	TGTGCCAGCAGGCGGACAGGGGGAGAGGTTAGAGGCTACACCTTC	CASRRTGGEVRGYTF
TRBJ1-2	-	TRBV6-6	-	TGTGCCAGCAAGGAGAGGAACTATGGCTACACCTTC	CASKERNYGYTF
TRBJ2-3	-	TRBV6-1	-	TGTGCCAGCAGTGAAAGAGGTAGTCCTAGCACAGATACGCAGTATTTT	CASSERGSPSTDTQYF
TRBJ2-7	once	TRBV5-1	-	TGCGCCAGCAGCTCCTCCACTAGGAGCAGCTCCTACGAGCAGTACTTC	CASSSSTRSSSYEQYF
TRBJ1-3	once	TRBV7-9	-	TGTGCCAGCAGCCCGGACGGTGGAAACACCATATATTTT	CASSPDGGNTIYF
TRBJ1-1	-	TRBV7-9	-	TGTGCCAGCAGCCCCCCGGGGGCGAATGAAGCTTTCTTT	CASSPPGANEAFF
TRBJ2-1	-	TRBV18	TRBD2	TGTGCCAGCTCACAACTAGCGGGAGCCCAGTTGGATGAGCAGTTCTTC	CASSQLAGAQLDEQFF
TRBJ1-1	-	TRBV9	-	TGTGCCAGCAGCCCGACGGTTATGAACACTGAAGCTTTCTTT	CASSPTVMNTEAFF
TRBJ2-1	-	TRBV7-9	TRBD2	TGTGCCAGCCCTAGCGGGAGGGCCTACAATGAGCAGTTCTTC	CASPSGRAYNEQFF
TRBJ2-7	-	TRBV4-1	-	TGCGCCAGCAGCCAATTCGGGCCCGGAGGATACGAGCAGTACTTC	CASSQFGPGGYEQYF
TRBJ2-7	-	TRBV27	TRBD2	TGTGCCAGCAGAACCGGGACTAGCGGAGCCTACGAGCAGTACTTC	CASRTGTSGAYEQYF
TRBJ2-5	-	TRBV5-4	TRBD1	TGTGCCAGCAGCTACTACAGGGGGCAAGAGACCCAGTACTTC	CASSYYRGQETQYF